This entry features one TCR beta chain sequence. This clonotype was observed once. The target of this receptor is not known. Per-base quality was not reported, and no clone a single base away is much larger than it. One read offers little support. This entry belongs to a study of CD8 T cells in Susac syndrome (dated by TCRdb to about 2019). Regarding the complete study: Repertoire sequencing was used to test whether CD8+ T cell activation and differentiation in Susac syndrome was antigen driven. CD8+ T cell repertoire clonality was compared between eleven to twelve healthy donors, about 14 Susac syndrome patients and around 16 multiple sclerosis patients. Study-wide findings and limitations: The number of individuals in the TCR sequencing and HLA analysis was recognized as being relatively small.

At the junction V is shortened by 6 bases and J by 9 bases; bases outside the gene matches: 5. CDR3 length: 13 amino acids, cysteine to phenylalanine. Of all the DNA, just the CDR3 is kept, 39 bases in frame from base 1. RNA was extracted using the RNeasy kit, and about 0.5 to 1 ug of the RNA was reverse transcribed with random hexamers. The immunoSEQ multiplex PCR assay, covering 54 Vbeta and 13 Jbeta segments, was used to amplify TCR beta CDR3 regions. PCR amplification bias was corrected using a synthetic template baseline for primer optimization and computational correction. The original methods were these. Reads were annotated to V, D and J genes according to IMGT and were analyzed with immunoSEQ Analyzer, with only productive sequences retained. Clonality was calculated as one minus the Shannon entropy normalized by log2 of the number of productive unique sequences. For each patient and control, public and private clones were evaluated within the 100 most prevalent clones. Clones were defined as Susac-specific when absent from the healthy and MS cohorts, from fewer than 1,300 published viral clones and from other ImmuneACCESS disease sequences. The raw public reads went through TCRdb reprocessing: fastp at Q25, MiXCR clone calling, in-frame beta chains kept. Entries are consolidated by CDR3 protein sequence, retaining the most common genes and DNA. These V and J calls originate from TCRdb's pipeline instead of the authors' own analysis. The sample yields 100,000 to 150,000 distinct CDR3 sequences; 85% to 95% were counted once. Around 0.3% of the sample lies in the top ten.

Peripheral blood CD8+ and CD4+ T cells from healthy donors, Susac syndrome patients and multiple sclerosis patients were profiled by high-throughput TCR beta sequencing. Multiple sclerosis controls were treatment-naive patients with stable or active relapsing-remitting disease fulfilling revised McDonald criteria. Bulk CD8+ and CD4+ T cells were purified by magnetic negative isolation, while CD8+ TEMRA cells were enriched using FACS. Blood was drawn into EDTA tubes, processed within 24 hours, and PBMCs were isolated by density gradient centrifugation. PBMCs destined for TCR sequencing were cryopreserved in liquid nitrogen and later thawed in a 37 °C water bath. Purity of sorted or isolated CD4+, CD8+ and CD8+ TEMRA cells was at least 90%.

The source of this sequence is a human donor with multiple sclerosis. Material: CD8+ T cells from PBMCs. Recombination joined TRBV12-3 or TRBV12-4 with TRBJ2-1; TRBD1 fits 10 bases in the junction. The CDR3 in this case is CASSAGTGVEQFF. The DNA reads as follows: TGTGCCAGCAGCGCCGGGACAGGGGTTGAGCAGTTCTTC.